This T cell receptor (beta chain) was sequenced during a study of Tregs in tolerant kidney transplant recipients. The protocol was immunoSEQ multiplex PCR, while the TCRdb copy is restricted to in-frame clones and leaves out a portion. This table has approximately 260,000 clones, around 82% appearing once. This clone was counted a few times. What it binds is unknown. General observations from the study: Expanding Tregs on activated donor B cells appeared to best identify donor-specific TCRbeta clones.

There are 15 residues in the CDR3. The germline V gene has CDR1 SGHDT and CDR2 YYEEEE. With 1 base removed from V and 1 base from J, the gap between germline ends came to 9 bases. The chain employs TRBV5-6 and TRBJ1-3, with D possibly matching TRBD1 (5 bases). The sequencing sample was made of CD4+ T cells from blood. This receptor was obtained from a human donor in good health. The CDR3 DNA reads TGTGCCAGCAGCTTGACGGGGCAATCTGGAAACACCATATATTTT. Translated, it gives CASSLTGQSGNTIYF.